The following is a TCR beta chain sequence with its context. The data are from a study of T-cell reconstitution after alpha-beta-depleted transplantation in children. V gave up 0 bases and J gave up 4 bases; unmatched junction bases: 7. The CDR3 has 17 amino acids. Per the germline V gene, CDR1 is LNHNV and CDR2 is YYDKDF (reference sequence). During its preparation, the TCRbeta library received unique molecular identifiers. One entry per CDR3 protein, called by TCRdb with MiXCR from the PCR reads. This table has around 400,000 distinct CDR3 sequences, just over 20% appearing once. The source was PBMCs from the stem cell graft donor, collected from the stem cell graft. The source of this sequence is a human donor who donated a stem cell graft to a child with acute myeloid leukemia. The V gene is TRBV15, the J gene TRBJ2-2; 8 bases agree with TRBD2. The CDR3 DNA reads as TGTGCCACCAGCAGAGATCCAGCGGGAGTAAGCACCGGGGAGCTGTTTTTT. Translating it yields CATSRDPAGVSTGELFF.